This is a list of T cell receptor beta chains from one sample in a study of cytomegalovirus exposure and HLA in healthy donors. TCRdb keeps only in-frame clones here, not all; method: immunoSEQ multiplex PCR. The data show approximately 150,000 clones, roughly four fifths seen once. The sequencing sample was made of PBMCs. These receptors originate from a female donor in good health and CMV-seronegative. Both conserved end residues are part of each CDR3. The D gene is left open where the match is weak. Size is omitted from some rows. Given values are once, few, many or a class for expanded clones.

clone size	V gene	J gene	D gene	CDR3 protein	CDR3 DNA
NA	TRBV30	TRBJ2-1	TRBD1	CAWIEGADNEQFF	TGTGCCTGGATAGAGGGGGCAGACAATGAGCAGTTCTTC
NA	TRBV9	TRBJ1-5	TRBD1	CASSAGGLGQPQHF	TGTGCCAGCAGCGCAGGGGGCCTGGGTCAGCCCCAGCATTTT
NA	TRBV7-8	TRBJ1-2	TRBD1	CASSVTGTGIGDGYTF	TGTGCCAGCAGCGTCACCGGGACAGGGATTGGAGATGGCTACACCTTC
few	TRBV7-2	TRBJ1-5	NA	CASSLSQVQPQHF	TGTGCCAGCAGCTTATCTCAGGTTCAGCCCCAGCATTTT
NA	TRBV10-1	TRBJ2-7	NA	CASSVSRGGSYEQYF	TGCGCCAGCAGTGTTTCAAGGGGAGGCTCCTACGAGCAGTACTTC
few	TRBV7-2	TRBJ2-7	TRBD1	CASSSGTGVAYEQYF	TGTGCCAGCAGCTCGGGGACAGGGGTCGCCTACGAGCAGTACTTC
NA	TRBV11-2	TRBJ1-5	NA	CASSTNSDQPQHF	TGTGCCAGCAGCACTAATTCAGATCAGCCCCAGCATTTT
NA	TRBV4-2	TRBJ2-7	NA	CASSQDIASPSYEQYF	TGTGCCAGCAGCCAAGATATAGCAAGTCCGAGCTACGAGCAGTACTTC
NA	TRBV28	TRBJ2-7	TRBD2	CASSLSPGTSVLHEQYF	TGTGCCAGCAGTCTAAGCCCAGGGACTAGTGTCCTCCACGAGCAGTACTTC
NA	TRBV9	TRBJ2-3	NA	CASSSPLLGGGTDTQYF	TGTGCCAGCAGCTCCCCCCTTTTGGGGGGTGGCACAGATACGCAGTATTTT
few	TRBV25-1	TRBJ2-1	NA	CASMGASGEQFF	TGTGCCAGCATGGGTGCGTCGGGTGAGCAGTTCTTC
few	TRBV7-9	TRBJ1-1	NA	CASSLDAGGLDTEAFF	TGTGCCAGCAGCTTAGACGCGGGAGGGCTCGACACTGAAGCTTTCTTT
NA	TRBV4-1	TRBJ1-2	TRBD1	CASSQAFGTGFFYGYTF	TGCGCCAGCAGCCAGGCCTTCGGGACAGGCTTCTTTTATGGCTACACCTTC
NA	TRBV20-1	TRBJ2-4	NA	CSAGDSNIQYF	TGCAGTGCTGGAGACTCCAACATTCAGTACTTC
NA	TRBV28	TRBJ2-7	NA	CASSPPEDEQYF	TGTGCCAGCAGTCCTCCCGAGGACGAGCAGTACTTC
NA	TRBV19	TRBJ1-1	TRBD1	CASSMNGQGGKTEAFF	TGTGCCAGTAGTATGAATGGACAGGGTGGCAAGACTGAAGCTTTCTTT
NA	TRBV5-4	TRBJ2-3	TRBD2	CASSTSGSEDDTQYF	TGTGCCAGCAGCACTAGCGGGAGTGAGGACGATACGCAGTATTTT
few	TRBV5-4	TRBJ2-3	TRBD2	CASSVGTSEADTQYF	TGTGCCAGCAGCGTCGGGACTAGTGAGGCAGATACGCAGTATTTT
once	TRBV30	TRBJ1-4	TRBD1	CAWSRPPGQGSEKLFF	TGTGCCTGGAGTAGGCCTCCGGGACAGGGAAGCGAAAAACTGTTTTTT
NA	TRBV6-1	TRBJ1-5	TRBD1	CAIMEGARIQPQHF	TGTGCCATAATGGAGGGGGCGCGAATTCAGCCCCAGCATTTT
NA	TRBV2	TRBJ2-7	NA	CATGGMYEQYF	TGTGCCACTGGGGGGATGTACGAGCAGTACTTC
NA	TRBV9	TRBJ2-1	TRBD2	CASSGTSSEQFF	TGTGCCAGCAGCGGGACTAGCAGTGAGCAGTTCTTC
NA	TRBV10-3	TRBJ2-1	NA	CAISGPAQSSLNNEQFF	TGTGCCATCAGTGGACCGGCACAGTCTTCCTTAAACAATGAGCAGTTCTTC
once	TRBV9	TRBJ2-4	NA	CASSVEGVGGSNIQYF	TGTGCCAGCAGCGTAGAGGGGGTAGGCGGATCAAACATTCAGTACTTC